The T cell receptor beta chain described here comes from a study of shared clonotypes between healthy human individuals. The CDR3 length is 14 residues. CDR1 and CDR2 from the germline V gene are MNHEY and SMNVEV (reference sequence). With 5 bases clipped from V and 6 bases from J, the junction kept 4 bases outside the gene matches. In regard to this clone: Antigen unknown.

The assay was immunoSEQ multiplex PCR, and TCRdb's table has in-frame clones only and misses some. In the table there are 2 million to 2.5 million clones, approximately 95% of which are singletons. General study results and limits: An expected dependence of interdonor clonotype sharing on sequencing depth was noted. Of the naive CD4 clonotypes, about 5% were shared across several donors.

The TCR sequence derives from a man between 18 and 29 years old in good health. The V gene is TRBV27, the J gene TRBJ1-6; 7 bases align to TRBD1. The sequencing sample was made of naive CD4+ T cells sorted from blood. The subset was: CD45RA+ positively selected. CDR3 DNA: TGTGCCAGCAGTCCGGACAGGTTTAATTCACCCCTCCACTTT. Encoded protein: CASSPDRFNSPLHF.